This T cell receptor beta chain was retrieved from a study of cytomegalovirus exposure and HLA in healthy donors. Study-level background: From some 180 million T cells, an earlier analysis saw 120 million or so unique TCR beta sequences. Study conclusions and caveats: Most likely, a cluster of highly shared sequence variants arose as a sequencing artifact.

It was healthy bone marrow donors who served as donors. Germline assignment: CDR1 PRHDT and CDR2 FYEKMQ (reference sequence). The CDR3 covers 16 residues. V lost 1 base to trimming and J lost 0 bases, with 13 bases between them. On this clone: Its antigen is not known.

Primers included in the PCR were 60 Vbeta and 13 Jbeta primers. Produced via immunoSEQ multiplex PCR; TCRdb's table is partial and in-frame only. This table has some 200,000 clones, approximately 78% appearing once. Sequenced: PBMCs. This TCR came from a woman aged 50 to 60 in good health and CMV-seropositive. J is TRBJ2-7 and V is TRBV13; D is ambiguous. Here the CDR3 reads CASSLEPGFSSYEQYF. The CDR3 nucleotides are TGTGCCAGCAGCTTAGAACCCGGGTTCAGCTCCTACGAGCAGTACTTC.